These 19 T cell receptor beta chains share one sample of origin, sequenced in a study of blood T cell repertoires in COVID-19. Repertoires were generated with immunoSEQ multiplex PCR, while TCRdb's copy carries only in-frame clones and drops some. In the table there are roughly 40,000 clones, roughly nine tenths of which are singletons. The specimen sequenced was peripheral blood. These receptors were obtained from a human donor in a cohort sampled during active COVID-19.

The CDR3 loop is CASSQDSRINEQFF. The DNA for the CDR3 is TGTGCCAGCAGCCAAGATAGCCGGATCAATGAGCAGTTCTTC. J is TRBJ2-1 and V is TRBV14; unclear D gene. CDR3 length: 14 amino acids. V was pared by 0 bases and J by 6 bases, with 9 bases between. Germline loops: CDR1 SGHDN, CDR2 FVKESK.

This clone appeared a single time. V and J are TRBV4-3 and TRBJ2-6; D is possibly TRBD2 (5 bases). The germline gives CDR1 LGHNA, CDR2 YSLEER. The CDR3 runs 17 residues. Trimming shortened V by 0 bases and J by 2 bases, and 11 bases separated the two germline ends. CDR3 in amino acids: CASSQEGAAAGANVLTF. The DNA of the CDR3 is TGCGCCAGCAGCCAAGAAGGAGCGGCTGCTGGGGCCAACGTCCTGACTTTC.

The V gene is TRBV5-5, the J gene TRBJ2-3, with 10 bases lining up with TRBD2. The V gene end was trimmed by 4 bases and the J gene end by 4 bases; junction bases not matched to a gene: 9. Germline assignment: CDR1 SGHKS and CDR2 YYEKEE (reference sequence). The CDR3 length is 16 residues. In nucleotides, the CDR3 is TGTGCCAGCAGCAGCTCGGGACTAGCGTTGGCAGATACGCAGTATTTT. Translated, it gives CASSSSGLALADTQYF. Looking up the rest from reference TRBV5-5 and TRBJ2-3 gives the full variable domain: DAGVTQSPTHLIKTRGQQVTLRCSPISGHKSVSWYQQVLGQGPQFIFQYYEKEERGRGNFPDRFSARQFPNYSSELNVNALLLGDSALYLCASSSSGLALADTQYFGPGTRLTVL.

The rearrangement joins TRBV30 to TRBJ1-2; TRBD1 aligns across 7 bases. V trimming: 1 base; J trimming: 7 bases; junction bases outside the gene matches: 12. The CDR3 covers 15 residues. The germline V gene encodes CDR1 GTSNPN and CDR2 SVGIG (reference sequence). CDR3: CAWSGPQGQSGGYTF. CDR3 DNA: TGTGCCTGGAGTGGACCACAGGGACAGTCGGGTGGCTACACCTTC.

The chain is built from TRBV2 and TRBJ2-3; TRBD2 is a possible D gene (5 bases). This CDR3 is built from 15 residues. Trimming left V 8 bases short and J 1 base short, with 16 bases between. Germline V lookup: CDR1 SNHLY, CDR2 FYNNEI. The CDR3: CASETSGSGTDTQYF. The CDR3 DNA reads TGTGCCAGCGAGACGAGCGGATCCGGCACAGATACGCAGTATTTT.

This clone has just a few counts. The V and J genes are TRBV29-1 and TRBJ2-2; TRBD1 might be the D (6 bases). CDR1 and CDR2 from the germline V gene are SQVTM and ANQGSEA. The CDR3 consists of 14 residues. Trimming cost V 2 bases and J 5 bases, with 12 bases left between them. CDR3: CSVEPGHMTGELFF. CDR3 coding DNA: TGCAGCGTTGAACCGGGACATATGACCGGGGAGCTGTTTTTT.

The rearrangement links TRBV13 to TRBJ2-2, with 7 bases identical to TRBD2. Germline CDR1 reads PRHDT; CDR2 reads FYEKMQ (reference sequence). The CDR3 extends over 15 amino acids. The V segment lost 4 bases and the J segment 5 bases; nucleotides outside the gene matches: 7. Written as DNA, the CDR3 is TGTGCCAGCAGCTCAAGGACTAGTTATACCGGGGAGCTGTTTTTT. Its translation: CASSSRTSYTGELFF. Complete variable domain (other parts from reference TRBV13 and TRBJ2-2): AAGVIQSPRHLIKEKRETATLKCYPIPRHDTVYWYQQGPGQDPQFLISFYEKMQSDKGSIPDRFSAQQFSDYHSELNMSSLELGDSALYFCASSSRTSYTGELFFGEGSRLTVL.

V and J are TRBV11-3 and TRBJ2-5; D is undetermined. In germline, CDR1 is SGHNT, CDR2 YENEEA. There are 15 residues in the CDR3. The V gene lost 2 bases and the J gene lost 5 bases, with 15 bases spanning the gap. The DNA for the CDR3 is TGTGCCAGCAGCTTAAATTCTCGGGTTGCGGAGACCCAGTACTTC. It codes for CASSLNSRVAETQYF.

The chain has TRBV11-1 and TRBJ2-5; a possible D gene is TRBD1 (6 bases). The CDR3 totals 16 residues. Trimming removed 3 bases at V and 0 bases at J, with 14 bases between. Germline V gene sequence: CDR1 SGHAT, CDR2 FQDESV (reference sequence). The CDR3 region has the DNA TGTGCCAGCAGCTTGGCCCCTTACAGGGACCAAGAGACCCAGTACTTC. The encoded protein is CASSLAPYRDQETQYF.

The chain joins TRBV5-1 to TRBJ2-5; TRBD2 might be the D (6 bases). The CDR3 runs 16 residues. Looked up from germline, CDR1 is SGHRS and CDR2 is YFSETQ. The V end lost 3 bases, the J end lost 0 bases, and 15 bases lay between the germline ends. CDR3 in amino acids: CASSSGQGGYQETQYF. CDR3 DNA sequence: TGCGCCAGCAGCTCGGGTCAGGGAGGTTACCAAGAGACCCAGTACTTC.

V and J are TRBV10-3 and TRBJ1-3; a weak D match, TRBD1 (6 bases). Trimming stripped 3 bases from V and 4 bases from J, with 13 bases between. Germline V gene sequence: CDR1 ENHRY, CDR2 SYGVKD. The CDR3 has 15 amino acids. Written as DNA, the CDR3 is TGTGCCATCAGTGATATTACAGGGCCAGGAAACACCATATATTTT. Protein sequence: CAISDITGPGNTIYF.

The J gene is TRBJ2-7, the V gene TRBV28; D possibly corresponds to TRBD1 (6 bases). Per the germline V gene, CDR1 is MDHEN and CDR2 is SYDVKM. CDR3 length: 13 residues. The germline V and J ends were trimmed by 6 bases and 0 bases, with 9 bases remaining between them. CDR3 amino acids: CASSGTPSYEQYF. CDR3 DNA: TGTGCCAGCAGCGGGACACCCTCCTACGAGCAGTACTTC.

V gene TRBV28 combines with J gene TRBJ1-1; 10 nucleotides agree with TRBD1. The V gene end was trimmed by 6 bases and the J gene end by 6 bases; junction bases not matched to a gene: 4. There are 13 residues in the CDR3. Germline-derived CDR1 and CDR2 are MDHEN and SYDVKM. In nucleotides, the CDR3 is TGTGCCAGCAGGATGACAGGGGGCCCTGAAGCTTTCTTT. As protein: CASRMTGGPEAFF.

CDR3 region: CASSPFFVAGSGNTIYF. In nucleotides, the CDR3 is TGTGCCAGCAGCCCCTTTTTTGTGGCGGGCTCTGGAAACACCATATATTTT. This rearrangement joins TRBV7-6 to TRBJ1-3; D uncertain. Trimming shortened V by 5 bases and J by 0 bases, and 17 bases separated the two germline ends. Germline V gene data show CDR1 as SGHVS and CDR2 as FNYEAQ. This CDR3 region has 17 residues.

This clone was detected only once. The V and J genes are TRBV7-2 and TRBJ2-5, with D hard to call. The CDR3 extends over 14 amino acids. The V and J ends lost 5 bases and 5 bases respectively, with 15 bases between them. CDR1 and CDR2 from the germline V gene are SGHTA and FQGNSA. The CDR3 sequence is CASSIEYSRETQYF. CDR3 nucleotides: TGTGCCAGCAGCATAGAGTACAGCCGGGAGACCCAGTACTTC.

The chain recombines TRBV30 with TRBJ2-5; D call uncertain. The germline V gene has CDR1 GTSNPN and CDR2 SVGIG (reference sequence). V shed 3 bases and J shed 1 base, with 3 bases lying between them. This CDR3 spans 11 amino acids. The CDR3 region is CAWSSQETQYF. CDR3 nucleotides: TGTGCCTGGAGCAGCCAAGAGACCCAGTACTTC.

The gene calls are TRBV24-1 and TRBJ1-1; possible D gene TRBD1, 5 bases. The CDR3 is 14 residues long. Looked up from germline, CDR1 is KGHDR and CDR2 is SFDVKD. V was pared by 5 bases and J by 2 bases, with 11 bases between. The CDR3 reads CATSVGGKNTEAFF. CDR3 DNA: TGTGCCACCAGTGTGGGGGGTAAAAACACTGAAGCTTTCTTT.

The chain joins TRBV2 to TRBJ2-5; 7 nucleotides align to TRBD1. The ends lost 5 bases at V and 5 bases at J; junction bases unmatched: 11. CDR1 SNHLY and CDR2 FYNNEI come from the germline V gene. The CDR3 is 15 residues long. The CDR3 region is CASSLRQGGGETQYF. In DNA form, the CDR3 reads TGTGCCAGCAGTCTACGACAGGGCGGCGGGGAGACCCAGTACTTC.

The chain couples TRBV9 to TRBJ2-1; 7 positions agree with TRBD1. J lost 1 base, V lost 3 bases, and 7 bases had no gene match. The CDR3 has 16 residues. Germline V gene data show CDR1 as SGDLS and CDR2 as YYNGEE. CDR3 sequence: CASSAQGLFSYNEQFF. The DNA for the CDR3 is TGTGCCAGCAGCGCACAGGGGCTGTTTTCCTACAATGAGCAGTTCTTC.